This T cell receptor (beta chain) was sequenced during a study of metastatic and nonmetastatic thyroid tumors. Study conclusions and caveats: Compared with benign nodules, malignant thyroid tumors were reported to have significantly higher TCR beta diversity in both blood and tumor.

This CDR3 spans 13 amino acids. Per the germline V gene, CDR1 is MNHEY and CDR2 is SMNVEV (reference sequence). V dropped 5 bases and J dropped 11; count of bases not matched to a gene: 11. This clone was detected a few times. Its antigen is unidentified. A much larger clone lies a single base off, so this may be a read error. Other DNA sequences in the same sample also yield this CDR3. TCRdb re-called the PCR reads through MiXCR. The sample yields about 82,000 clones, around 13% seen once. No patient received treatment before thyroid surgery. This chain uses TRBV27 with TRBJ1-1, with TRBD1 matching 7 bases. The sample taken for sequencing was tumor tissue. The source of this sequence is a female donor with papillary thyroid cancer or a benign thyroid nodule (not recorded which). Some clones in this sample may be carry-over from other donors' samples. This chain's CDR3 is CASSPGDSASAFF. CDR3 DNA sequence: TGTGCCAGCAGTCCGGGGGACAGCGCGTCGGCTTTCTTT.